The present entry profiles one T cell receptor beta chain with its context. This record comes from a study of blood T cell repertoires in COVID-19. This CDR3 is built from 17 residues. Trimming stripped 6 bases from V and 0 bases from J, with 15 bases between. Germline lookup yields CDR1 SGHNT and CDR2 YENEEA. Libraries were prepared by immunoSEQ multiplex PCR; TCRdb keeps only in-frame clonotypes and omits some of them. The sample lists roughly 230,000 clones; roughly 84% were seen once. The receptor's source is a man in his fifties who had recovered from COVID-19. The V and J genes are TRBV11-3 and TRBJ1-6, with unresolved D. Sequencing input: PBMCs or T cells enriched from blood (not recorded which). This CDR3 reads CASSPDGRASYNSPLHF. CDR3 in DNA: TGTGCCAGCAGTCCAGACGGGAGAGCCTCCTATAATTCACCCCTCCACTTT.